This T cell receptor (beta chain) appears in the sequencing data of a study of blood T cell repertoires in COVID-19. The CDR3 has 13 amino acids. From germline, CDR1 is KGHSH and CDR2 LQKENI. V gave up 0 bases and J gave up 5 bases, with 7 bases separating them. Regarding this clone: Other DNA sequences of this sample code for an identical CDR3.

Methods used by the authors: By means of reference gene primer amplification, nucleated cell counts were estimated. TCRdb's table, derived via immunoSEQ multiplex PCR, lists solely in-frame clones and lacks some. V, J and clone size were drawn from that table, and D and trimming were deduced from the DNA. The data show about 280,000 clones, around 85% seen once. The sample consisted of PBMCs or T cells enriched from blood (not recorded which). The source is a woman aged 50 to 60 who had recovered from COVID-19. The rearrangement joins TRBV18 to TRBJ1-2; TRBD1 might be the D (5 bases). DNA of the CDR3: TGTGCCAGCTCACCACCGGGGGGGTATGGCTACACCTTC. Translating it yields CASSPPGGYGYTF.